These 6 T cell receptor beta chains originate from one sample sequenced in a study of PD-L1 blockade in urothelial cancer. The protocol was immunoSEQ multiplex PCR, while the TCRdb copy is restricted to in-frame clones and leaves out a portion. The top ten hold more than 0.85% of the sample, which has fewer than 90,000 clones, approximately 90% seen once. Time point of the sample: peripheral blood 6 weeks after treatment start. The sequences come from PBMCs, collected around atezolizumab (anti-PD-L1) treatment. Every receptor here comes from a woman of 80 years or more with urothelial cancer.

This clone was seen only a few times. The genes are TRBV28 and TRBJ2-6, with TRBD1 matching 9 bases. The length of the CDR3 is 18 residues. Germline V CDR1 and CDR2: MDHEN, SYDVKM. Trimming removed 5 bases from V and 17 bases from J; junction bases left unmatched: 25. This CDR3 reads CASSTSTALPGQGWRLTF. The DNA of the CDR3 is TGTGCCAGCAGTACGAGTACGGCCTTACCGGGACAGGGATGGCGTTTGACTTTC.

The chain links TRBV28 to TRBJ2-1; 9 bases map to TRBD1. Germline-derived CDR1 and CDR2 are MDHEN and SYDVKM. CDR3 size: 16 residues. The ends lost 4 bases at V and 1 base at J; junction bases unmatched: 5. The CDR3 here is CASSSRDRASYNEQFF. CDR3 coding DNA: TGTGCCAGCAGTTCCCGGGACAGGGCTTCCTACAATGAGCAGTTCTTC.

The chain uses TRBV30 and TRBJ1-5, with D maybe TRBD1 (6 bases). Germline CDR1 is GTSNPN and CDR2 is SVGIG (reference sequence). The CDR3 has 14 amino acids. With 5 bases removed from V and 7 bases from J, the gap between germline ends came to 18 bases. The CDR3: CAWQPGQSSQPQHF. For the CDR3, the DNA is TGTGCCTGGCAACCGGGACAATCATCCCAGCCCCAGCATTTT.

This clone was seen a single time. The chain uses TRBV5-4 and TRBJ2-2, with TRBD2 matching over 10 bases. V lost 0 bases, J lost 6 bases, and 2 bases stayed unmatched. Per germline, CDR1 SGHNT and CDR2 YYREEE (reference sequence). The CDR3 consists of 15 residues. This CDR3 reads CASSLALAGAGELFF. For the CDR3, the DNA is TGTGCCAGCAGCTTGGCCCTAGCGGGAGCCGGGGAGCTGTTTTTT.

The chain carries TRBV19 and TRBJ1-3; no clear D. V was clipped by 10 bases and J by 0 bases, with 13 bases between them. Germline CDR1 reads LNHDA; CDR2 reads SQIVND (reference sequence). This CDR3 has 14 amino acids. The chain's CDR3 is CATQAGFSGNTIYF. CDR3 sequence (DNA): TGTGCCACTCAAGCGGGGTTCTCTGGAAACACCATATATTTT. The complete variable domain, with remaining parts taken from reference TRBV19 and TRBJ1-3, reads DGGITQSPKYLFRKEGQNVTLSCEQNLNHDAMYWYRQDPGQGLRLIYYSQIVNDFQKGDIAEGYSVSREKKESFPLTVTSAQKNPTAFYLCATQAGFSGNTIYFGEGSWLTVV.

The V call is TRBV30, the J call TRBJ2-7, with 10 nucleotides matching TRBD2. The CDR3 spans 15 residues. The germline V gene has CDR1 GTSNPN and CDR2 SVGIG (reference sequence). The V gene end was trimmed by 2 bases and the J gene end by 6 bases; junction bases not matched to a gene: 10. CDR3: CAWSLLAGVGGEQYF. The CDR3 DNA sequence: TGTGCCTGGAGTCTCCTAGCGGGAGTAGGAGGCGAGCAGTACTTC.